This T cell receptor (beta chain) was observed in a study of pediatric ulcerative colitis. Per the germline V gene, CDR1 is LNHDA and CDR2 is SQIVND (reference sequence). V lost 7 bases and J lost 2; bases outside the gene matches: 9. The CDR3 consists of 16 residues. Regarding the study as a whole: This repertoire reflects total lymphocytes rather than subpopulations like regulatory T cells.

This was a survey-level run. TCRdb keeps only in-frame clones here, not all; method: immunoSEQ multiplex PCR. The repertoire has about 64,000 clones, over 70% of them found once; the top ten carry roughly 5.2%. This clone was found once. Its antigen is unknown. This sequence originates from a boy aged 5-17 years with moderate ulcerative colitis. The rearrangement links TRBV19 to TRBJ2-3; 10 nucleotides align to TRBD1. The sequencing sample was made of blood. The CDR3 spells CASTPSGTGATDTQYF. The CDR3 DNA is TGTGCCAGTACCCCTTCCGGGACAGGGGCCACAGATACGCAGTATTTT.